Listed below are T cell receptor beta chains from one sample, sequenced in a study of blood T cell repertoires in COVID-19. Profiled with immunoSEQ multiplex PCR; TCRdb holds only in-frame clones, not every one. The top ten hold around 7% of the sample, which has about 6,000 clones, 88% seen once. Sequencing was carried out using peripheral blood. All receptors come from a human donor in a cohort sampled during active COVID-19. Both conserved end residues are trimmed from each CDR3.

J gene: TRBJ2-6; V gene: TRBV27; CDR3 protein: ASSLSYSGANVLT
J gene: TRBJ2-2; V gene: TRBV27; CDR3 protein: ASSLSQGAHGELF
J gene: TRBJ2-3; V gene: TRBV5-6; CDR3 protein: ASSLDGGGTDTQY
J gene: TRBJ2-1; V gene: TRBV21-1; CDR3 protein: ASSKPVYNEQF
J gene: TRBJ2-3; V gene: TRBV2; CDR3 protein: ASSEGWRGGDTQY
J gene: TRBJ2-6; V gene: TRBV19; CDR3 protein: ATGDNTASGANVLT
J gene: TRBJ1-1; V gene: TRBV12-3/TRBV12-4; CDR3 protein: ASTLDRATEAF
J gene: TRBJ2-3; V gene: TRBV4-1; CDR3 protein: ASSRPQASTDTQY
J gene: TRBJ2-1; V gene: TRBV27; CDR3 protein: ASGHSYNEQF
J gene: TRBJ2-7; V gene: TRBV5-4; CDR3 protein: ASSQAGGYEQY
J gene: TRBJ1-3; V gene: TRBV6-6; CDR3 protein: ASSYMTGTGVDTIY
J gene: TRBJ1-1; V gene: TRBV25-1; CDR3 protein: ASRGQIEAF
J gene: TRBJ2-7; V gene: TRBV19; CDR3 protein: ASASGDASYEQY
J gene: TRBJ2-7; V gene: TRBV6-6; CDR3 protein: ASSYPTGYGSYEQY
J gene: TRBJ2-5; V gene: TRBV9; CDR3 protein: ASSATAGTGQETQY
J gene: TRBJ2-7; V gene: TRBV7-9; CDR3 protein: ASSLGTSGLSSYEQY
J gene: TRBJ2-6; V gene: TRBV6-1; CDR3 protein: ASSEVKGSGANVLT
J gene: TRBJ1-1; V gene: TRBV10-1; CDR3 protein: ASSGVSGSEAF
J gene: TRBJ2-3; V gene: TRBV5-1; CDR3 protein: ASSPGTLSTDTQY
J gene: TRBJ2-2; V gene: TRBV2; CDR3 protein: ATREIPNTGELF
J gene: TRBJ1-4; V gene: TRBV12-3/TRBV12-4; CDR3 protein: ASSFTDEKLF
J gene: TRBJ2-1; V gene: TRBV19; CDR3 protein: ASSPIGLAGDGVPNEQF
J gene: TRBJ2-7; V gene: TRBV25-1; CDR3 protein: ASSEGFGYEQY
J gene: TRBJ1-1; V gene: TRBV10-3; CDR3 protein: AIRTGLEAF
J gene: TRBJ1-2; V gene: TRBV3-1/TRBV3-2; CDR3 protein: ASVGYDYGYT
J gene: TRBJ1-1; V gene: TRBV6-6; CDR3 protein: ASSYVPGAEAF
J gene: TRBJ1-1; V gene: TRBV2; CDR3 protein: ASRGDRGEAAEAF
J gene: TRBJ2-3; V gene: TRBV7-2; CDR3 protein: ASSFRRGSTDTQY
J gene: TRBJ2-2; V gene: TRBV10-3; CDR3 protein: ATQGDISTGELF
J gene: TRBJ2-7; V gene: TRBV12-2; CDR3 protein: ASRPPGCEQY
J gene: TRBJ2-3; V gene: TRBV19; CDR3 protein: ASSDRRDTQY
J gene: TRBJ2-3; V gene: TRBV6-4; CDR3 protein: ASREGLSSTDTQY
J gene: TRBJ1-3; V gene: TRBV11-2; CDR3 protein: ASSLTPTPRSGNTIY
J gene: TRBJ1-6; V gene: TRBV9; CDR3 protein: ASSGGTGPNSPLH
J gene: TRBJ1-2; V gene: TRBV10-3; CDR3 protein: AISGRTGGEDYT
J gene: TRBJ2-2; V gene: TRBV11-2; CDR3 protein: ASSLTDNTGELF
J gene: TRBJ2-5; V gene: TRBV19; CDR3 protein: ASSPTGSQETQY
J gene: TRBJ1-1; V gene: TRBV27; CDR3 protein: ASSLSSVNTEAF
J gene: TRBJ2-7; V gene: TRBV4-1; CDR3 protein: ASSQRTGYEQY
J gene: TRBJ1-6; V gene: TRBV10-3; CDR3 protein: AIRDQVDNSPLH
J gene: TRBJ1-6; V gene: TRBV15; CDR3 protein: ATSRVPTGISPLH
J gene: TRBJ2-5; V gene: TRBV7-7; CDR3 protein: ASSGTGTGTQY
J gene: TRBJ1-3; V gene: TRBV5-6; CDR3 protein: ASSPQIGNTIY
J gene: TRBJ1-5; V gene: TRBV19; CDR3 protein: ATSWSGTGAAGGDQPQH
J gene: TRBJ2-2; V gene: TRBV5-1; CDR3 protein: ASSLALQGELF
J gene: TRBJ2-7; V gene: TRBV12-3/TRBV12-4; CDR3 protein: ASSLERLEQY
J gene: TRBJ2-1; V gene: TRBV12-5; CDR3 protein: ASGPGQGSVEQF
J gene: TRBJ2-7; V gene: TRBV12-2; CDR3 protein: ASRLAGVKHEQY
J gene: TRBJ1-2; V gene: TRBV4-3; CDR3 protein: ASSPSGQGIYGYT
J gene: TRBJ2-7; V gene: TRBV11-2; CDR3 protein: ASSLGPGGLTYEQY
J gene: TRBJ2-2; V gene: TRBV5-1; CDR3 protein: ASSGGTSGNTGELF
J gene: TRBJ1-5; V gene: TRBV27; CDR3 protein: ASKPGQGMGQPQH
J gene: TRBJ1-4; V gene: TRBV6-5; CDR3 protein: ASSLGQGMANEKLF
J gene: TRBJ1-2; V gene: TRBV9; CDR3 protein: ASSVVPDTSGYT
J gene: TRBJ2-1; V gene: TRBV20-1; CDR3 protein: SAYNNEQF
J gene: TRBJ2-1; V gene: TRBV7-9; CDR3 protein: ASSSRRRGLAGVNYEQF